Below are 24 T cell receptor beta chains sequenced from a single sample in a study of CD8+ T cells in alopecia areata. Isolated RNA was reverse transcribed into cDNA used as the sequencing template. The assay was immunoSEQ multiplex PCR, and TCRdb's table has in-frame clones only and misses some. The profile shows more than 200,000 clones, about 68% of them singletons. Sequenced material: CD4+ T cells sorted from blood, taken at week 0. Receptor source: a human donor with alopecia areata.

The rearrangement links TRBV27 to TRBJ2-2; the D is unclear. The CDR3 is 16 amino acids. Germline V gene sequence: CDR1 MNHEY, CDR2 SMNVEV (reference sequence). V dropped 8 bases and J dropped 0 bases, with 16 bases sitting between them. The CDR3 DNA is TGTGCCAGCCGCCCCAATTATCAGGCGAACACCGGGGAGCTGTTTTTT. It codes for CASRPNYQANTGELFF.

The DNA for the CDR3 is TGTGCCAGCAGCCTAGCGGGGGTGAGGGAGACCCAGTACTTC. Translated: CASSLAGVRETQYF. V and J are TRBV9 and TRBJ2-5, with 10 positions matching TRBD2. With 4 bases clipped from V and 5 bases from J, the junction kept 5 bases outside the gene matches. CDR1 and CDR2 from the germline V gene are SGDLS and YYNGEE. This CDR3 spans 14 amino acids.

This clone was seen once. V usage is TRBV5-1 and J usage is TRBJ2-3; TRBD1 aligns across 8 bases. Losses at the gene ends were 4 bases for V and 1 base for J; bases not matched to a gene: 5. The CDR3 is 15 amino acids. Germline V CDR1 and CDR2: SGHRS, YFSETQ. The CDR3 reads CASSVRDRRTDTQYF. The DNA for the CDR3 is TGCGCCAGCAGCGTACGGGACAGGCGCACAGATACGCAGTATTTT.

The chain is built from TRBV2 and TRBJ1-5; D remains ambiguous. Germline CDR1 SNHLY, CDR2 FYNNEI. Trimming shortened V by 7 bases and J by 5 bases, and 15 bases separated the two germline ends. The CDR3 spans 14 residues. This CDR3 reads CASKRRTADQPQHF. In DNA, the CDR3 is TGTGCCAGCAAGAGGAGGACGGCTGATCAGCCCCAGCATTTT.

This clone has more than one count but fewer than ten. The chain employs TRBV4-1 and TRBJ1-1, with D tentatively TRBD1 (5 bases). CDR3 length equals 16 residues. Trimming stripped 0 bases from V and 0 bases from J, with 11 bases between. The germline gives CDR1 MGHRA, CDR2 YSYEKL. CDR3 bases: TGCGCCAGCAGCCAAGAATACCGACAGCTGAACACTGAAGCTTTCTTT. Translating gives CASSQEYRQLNTEAFF.

In its sample, this clone was seen a few times. The J gene is TRBJ2-3, the V gene TRBV18, with 12 positions matching TRBD2. Germline V lookup: CDR1 KGHSH, CDR2 LQKENI. After removal of 3 bases from V and 2 bases from J, the junction contained 3 bases not matched to a gene. The CDR3 sequence is 16 residues long. CDR3 amino acids: CASSPLAGGLTDTQYF. CDR3 in DNA: TGTGCCAGCTCACCCCTAGCGGGGGGGCTCACAGATACGCAGTATTTT.

The chain joins TRBV29-1 to TRBJ1-1; D gene uncertain. Germline V gene sequence: CDR1 SQVTM, CDR2 ANQGSEA. This CDR3 has 11 residues. Trimming left V 4 bases short and J 4 bases short, with 7 bases between. CDR3: CSVVGFTEAFF. The CDR3, as DNA: TGCAGCGTTGTAGGGTTCACTGAAGCTTTCTTT.

This clone has more than one count but fewer than ten. This chain uses TRBV9 with TRBJ2-7, with D tentatively TRBD1 or TRBD2 (7 bases each). Germline V gives CDR1 SGDLS, CDR2 YYNGEE. Trimming took 3 bases from V and 7 from J, leaving 17 bases between them. The CDR3 has 14 amino acids. The CDR3 spells CASSAQGGAGEQYF. Here the CDR3 DNA reads TGTGCCAGCAGCGCCCAGGGGGGGGCGGGGGAGCAGTACTTC.

This CDR3 reads CASSQVLRGNNEQFF. The CDR3 DNA follows: TGTGCCAGCAGCCAAGTTCTCAGGGGGAACAATGAGCAGTTCTTC. V and J are TRBV14 and TRBJ2-1, with 7 bases aligning to TRBD1. Germline-derived CDR1 and CDR2 are SGHDN and FVKESK. The junction had 5 bases not matched to a gene; V was cut back by 1 base and J by 5 bases. The CDR3 is 15 residues long.

This clone was recorded a few times. The chain carries TRBV29-1 and TRBJ1-1; TRBD1 matches at 7 bases. Germline V CDR1 and CDR2: SQVTM, ANQGSEA. The CDR3 covers 13 residues. The J segment lost 4 bases and the V segment lost 4 bases, leaving 6 bases of the junction unmatched. Written as DNA, the CDR3 is TGCAGCGTTGGGGACAGTCGGAGCACTGAAGCTTTCTTT. As protein: CSVGDSRSTEAFF.

The rearrangement uses TRBV30 and TRBJ2-2; no clear D gene. Germline V CDR1 and CDR2: GTSNPN, SVGIG (reference sequence). Trimming cost V 8 bases and J 3 bases, with 10 bases left between them. The CDR3 consists of 12 residues. CDR3 in DNA: TGTGCCGGCGGACGATACACCGGGGAGCTGTTTTTT. Protein sequence: CAGGRYTGELFF.

This clone was detected many times. The gene calls are TRBV15 and TRBJ2-1; weak D call: TRBD2 (5 bases). Germline V lookup: CDR1 LNHNV, CDR2 YYDKDF (reference sequence). V lost 8 bases and J lost 1, with 18 bases in between. CDR3 size: 16 residues. The CDR3 is CATRDEGTGSYNEQFF. The CDR3 nucleotides are TGTGCCACCCGCGACGAGGGTACGGGGTCCTACAATGAGCAGTTCTTC.

The chain joins TRBV6-1 to TRBJ2-1; possibly TRBD1 for D (5 bases). V was pared by 4 bases and J by 8 bases, with 9 bases between. From germline, CDR1 is MNHNS and CDR2 SASEGT. This CDR3 contains 12 residues. The chain's CDR3 is CASSAWGDEQFF. The CDR3 nucleotides read TGTGCCAGCAGTGCCTGGGGCGATGAGCAGTTCTTC.

This chain links TRBV5-6 with TRBJ2-3, with TRBD2 as a possible D gene (5 bases). Per the germline V gene, CDR1 is SGHDT and CDR2 is YYEEEE. V dropped 1 base and J dropped 5 bases, with 8 bases sitting between them. CDR3 length equals 13 residues. The CDR3 here is CASSLFREDTQYF. DNA of the CDR3: TGTGCCAGCAGCTTGTTTCGGGAAGATACGCAGTATTTT.

This clone was detected only a few times. The chain has TRBV6-1 and TRBJ2-3; D may match TRBD1 or TRBD2 (5 bases each). CDR1 is MNHNS, CDR2 SASEGT, per germline. The V end lost 4 bases, the J end lost 1 base, and 15 bases lay between the germline ends. The CDR3 length is 16 residues. The CDR3 region is CASSGPLRGRTDTQYF. CDR3 in DNA: TGTGCCAGCAGTGGGCCCCTCCGGGGCCGCACAGATACGCAGTATTTT.

V is TRBV29-1 and J is TRBJ2-5; TRBD1 matches 11 bases. The J call may be mistaken, given a closer DNA end match to TRBJ2-7. This CDR3 comprises 13 residues. Germline V lookup: CDR1 SQVTM, CDR2 ANQGSEA. The CDR3 nucleotides are TGCAGCGTCGAGGGACAGGGGGCCTACGAGCAGTACTTC. This sequence encodes CSVEGQGAYEQYF.

This clone was found a few times. V is TRBV7-2 and J is TRBJ2-3; 7 bases align to TRBD1. Germline CDR1 is SGHTA and CDR2 is FQGNSA. The CDR3 runs 14 residues. The J segment lost 2 bases and the V segment lost 6 bases, leaving 5 bases of the junction unmatched. CDR3 loop: CASRLTGITDTQYF. DNA for the CDR3: TGTGCCAGCAGACTGACAGGGATCACAGATACGCAGTATTTT.

This chain uses TRBV5-1 with TRBJ2-4, with D perhaps matching TRBD1 (5 bases). The V gene's germline CDR1 is SGHRS and CDR2 YFSETQ. V shed 1 base and J shed 9 bases, with 5 bases lying between them. The CDR3 runs 11 residues. The CDR3 here is CASSLQGIQYF. The DNA for the CDR3 is TGCGCCAGCAGCTTGCAGGGCATTCAGTACTTC.

The chain carries TRBV9 and TRBJ1-6; possibly TRBD1 for D (6 bases). The CDR3 loop spans 16 amino acids. Looked up from germline, CDR1 is SGDLS and CDR2 is YYNGEE. Trimming cost V 2 bases and J 9 bases, with 18 bases left between them. For the CDR3, the DNA is TGTGCCAGCAGCGTCTCCGGGAGGACAGTCGGTTCACCCCTCCACTTT. Residues: CASSVSGRTVGSPLHF.

The V and J genes are TRBV2 and TRBJ2-5; D is perhaps TRBD1 (5 bases). The CDR3 is 13 residues long. Germline loops: CDR1 SNHLY, CDR2 FYNNEI. V dropped 3 bases and J dropped 0 bases, with 5 bases sitting between them. DNA for the CDR3: TGTGCCAGCAGTGAGGACAACCAAGAGACCCAGTACTTC. Translating it yields CASSEDNQETQYF.

The chain combines TRBV4-3 with TRBJ2-3; D remains ambiguous. The CDR3 has 13 residues. Germline values: CDR1 LGHNA, CDR2 YSLEER. Between the trimmed V and J ends, which lost 2 bases and 4 bases, there was a span of 7 bases. In DNA form, the CDR3 reads TGCGCCAGCAGCCAACGACACTCAGATACGCAGTATTTT. Translation gives CASSQRHSDTQYF.

The chain combines TRBV10-2 with TRBJ1-2; D is unresolved. Trimming took off 6 bases at V and 4 bases at J, with 9 bases between the two ends. The CDR3 sequence is 12 residues long. Germline V gives CDR1 WSHSY, CDR2 SAAADI. CDR3 in DNA: TGCGCCAGCAGGGACGGCACCTATGGCTACACCTTC. Protein sequence: CASRDGTYGYTF.

The chain is built from TRBV2 and TRBJ1-5; D ambiguous. The V and J ends lost 8 bases and 0 bases respectively, with 8 bases between them. This CDR3 contains 13 residues. CDR1 and CDR2 (germline): SNHLY, FYNNEI. CDR3 sequence (DNA): TGTGCCAGCTGCGACAATAGCAATCAGCCCCAGCATTTT. Its protein product is CASCDNSNQPQHF.

The CDR3 DNA reads TGCGCCAGCAGCCAAGCTGGAGCAGGGGTCTTCTATGGCTACACCTTC. Its translation is CASSQAGAGVFYGYTF. V is TRBV4-3 and J is TRBJ1-2; maybe TRBD1 (6 bases). Trimming removed 1 base from V and 4 bases from J, with 16 bases in between. Germline-derived CDR1 and CDR2 are LGHNA and YSLEER. The CDR3 covers 16 residues.